Presented here are 6 T cell receptor beta chains from one specimen sequenced in a study of blood T cell repertoires in COVID-19. Data came from immunoSEQ multiplex PCR; TCRdb stores just in-frame clones and leaves some out. The sample has approximately 140,000 clones; roughly 84% are singletons. Sample: peripheral blood. These receptor sequences come from a man aged 60 to 75 with acute or convalescent COVID-19.

The chain links TRBV7-8 to TRBJ2-5; 11 nucleotides align to TRBD2. Germline CDR1 SGHVS, CDR2 FQNEAQ. The CDR3 runs to 16 residues. The J segment lost 3 bases and the V segment lost 8 bases, leaving 11 bases of the junction unmatched. The CDR3 is CASCSSLLAGEETQYF. The CDR3 DNA is TGTGCCAGCTGCTCTTCCCTACTAGCGGGAGAAGAGACCCAGTACTTC.

The genes are TRBV15 and TRBJ2-2, with a tentative D call TRBD2 (6 bases). Germline lookup yields CDR1 LNHNV and CDR2 YYDKDF (reference sequence). Trimming left V 3 bases short and J 2 bases short, with 10 bases between. The CDR3 sequence is 15 residues long. The CDR3: CATSSRGRNTGELFF. The CDR3 region has the DNA TGTGCCACCAGCAGTCGGGGGAGAAACACCGGGGAGCTGTTTTTT.

This clone appeared a single time. V and J are TRBV3-1 (or the pseudogene TRBV3-2) and TRBJ1-4, with unresolved D. Germline V lookup: CDR1 LGHDT, CDR2 YNNKEL (reference sequence). V was clipped by 8 bases and J by 6 bases, with 7 bases between them. This CDR3 is built from 11 residues. This CDR3 reads CASRRDEKLFF. The DNA for the CDR3 is TGTGCCAGCCGGAGGGATGAAAAACTGTTTTTT.

The chain recombines TRBV6-1 with TRBJ2-1, with 11 bases identical to TRBD1. The trim removed 3 bases at V and 7 bases at J, leaving 8 bases unmatched. CDR3 size: 16 residues. CDR1 and CDR2 from the germline V gene are MNHNS and SASEGT. The CDR3 region has the DNA TGTGCCAGCAGTGAGCCGGGACAGGGGGTTTGGAATGAGCAGTTCTTC. Translation: CASSEPGQGVWNEQFF.

The chain uses TRBV20-1 and TRBJ2-5; 8 nucleotides agree with TRBD1. This CDR3 spans 15 amino acids. The germline V gene has CDR1 DFQATT and CDR2 SNEGSKA (reference sequence). V dropped 3 bases and J dropped 1; count of bases not matched to a gene: 7. CDR3 loop: CSASFTGGIQETQYF. The DNA of the CDR3 is TGCAGTGCTAGTTTCACAGGGGGAATCCAAGAGACCCAGTACTTC.

This clone was detected once. CDR3: CASSLRGLDTGELFF. DNA for the CDR3: TGTGCCAGCAGCTTGAGGGGGCTGGACACCGGGGAGCTGTTTTTT. The chain employs TRBV6-4 and TRBJ2-2; TRBD1 matches at 7 bases. This CDR3 has 15 amino acids. The germline gives CDR1 MRHNA, CDR2 SNTAGT. The trim removed 6 bases at V and 3 bases at J, leaving 7 bases unmatched.